Given below is one T cell receptor beta chain in context. This entry comes from a study of blood T cell repertoires in COVID-19. Study at large: Sites in the United States, Italy and Spain provided acute and convalescent COVID-19 samples. PBMCs, B-cell-depleted T cells, or T cells were the source of the cDNA or gDNA that made up the material.

Methods used by the authors: Scientists estimated how many nucleated cells there were by amplifying reference gene primers. The assay was immunoSEQ multiplex PCR, and TCRdb's table has in-frame clones only and misses some. Clone size and the V and J calls come from that table; the DNA yielded D and trimming. In the table there are more than 200,000 clones, under 90% of which are singletons. The J segment lost 7 bases and the V segment lost 6 bases, leaving 8 bases of the junction unmatched. CDR1 is MDHEN, CDR2 SYDVKM, per germline. The CDR3 length is 14 residues. The source material was peripheral blood. The clonotype comes from a woman in her thirties or forties with active or convalescent COVID-19. This rearrangement joins TRBV28 to TRBJ1-5; 8 bases align to TRBD1. The CDR3 reads CASSGQGEIQPQHF. In nucleotides, the CDR3 is TGTGCCAGCAGCGGACAGGGTGAGATCCAGCCCCAGCATTTT.